The present T cell receptor (beta chain) was sequenced within a study of somatic mutations in cytotoxic T cells in rheumatoid arthritis. As for the study in general: The authors flow-sorted some V beta antibody-stained T-cell populations at nearly 100% purity, including V beta1+ cells that they sequenced for TCRB.

Clones were read by immunoSEQ multiplex PCR, and TCRdb kept only the in-frame ones, dropping some. The repertoire consists of 12,000 or so clones, with approximately 80% occurring once and the leading ten covering roughly an eighth. The sequenced sample was CD8+ T cells sorted from blood. The source is a man aged 45-65 years in good health.

CDR3 DNA: TGTGCCAGCAGGCTAGCGGGCGGGGAGCTGTTTTTT. The encoded protein is CASRLAGGELFF. The chain links TRBV27 to TRBJ2-2; 8 bases match TRBD2. CDR1 is MNHEY and CDR2 is SMNVEV in the germline V gene (reference sequence). CDR3 length: 12 residues. The trim removed 6 bases at V and 7 bases at J, leaving 1 base unmatched.